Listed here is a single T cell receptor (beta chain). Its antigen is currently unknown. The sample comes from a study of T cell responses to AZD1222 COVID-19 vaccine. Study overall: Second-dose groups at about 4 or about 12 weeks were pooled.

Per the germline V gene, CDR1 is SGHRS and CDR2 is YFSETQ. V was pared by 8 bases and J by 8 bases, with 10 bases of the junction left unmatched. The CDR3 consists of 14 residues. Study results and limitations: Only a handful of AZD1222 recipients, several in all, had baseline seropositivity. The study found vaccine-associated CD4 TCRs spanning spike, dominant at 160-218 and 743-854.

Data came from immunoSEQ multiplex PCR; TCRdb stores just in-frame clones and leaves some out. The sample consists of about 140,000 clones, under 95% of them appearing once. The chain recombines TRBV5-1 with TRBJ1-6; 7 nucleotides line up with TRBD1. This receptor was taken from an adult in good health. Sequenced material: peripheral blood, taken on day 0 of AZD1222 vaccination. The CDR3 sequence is CASTPTGDDSPLHF. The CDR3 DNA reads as TGCGCCAGTACCCCAACAGGGGACGATTCACCCCTCCACTTT. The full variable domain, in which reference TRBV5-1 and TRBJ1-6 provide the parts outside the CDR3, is KAGVTQTPRYLIKTRGQQVTLSCSPISGHRSVSWYQQTPGQGLQFLFEYFSETQRNKGNFPGRFSGRQFSNSRSEMNVSTLELGDSALYLCASTPTGDDSPLHFGNGTRLTVT.